This T cell receptor beta chain came from a study of CD8+CD57+ T cells in acquired aplastic anemia. Germline V gene lookup returns CDR1 ENHRY and CDR2 SYGVKD. The CDR3 is 15 residues long. With V trimmed by 4 bases and J by 3 bases, 6 bases remained unmatched. Notes on the study in general: It was found that more than 25 CD8+ CDR3 sequences were shared between patients and controls.

Previously, flow cytometry had revealed CD8+CD57+ cell expansion in the patients chosen for sequencing. Everyone among the patients had severe acquired aplastic anemia. The template for TCR beta VDJ and CDR3 sequence profiling was genomic DNA. From the reads, TCRdb called clonotypes with MiXCR, one entry per CDR3 protein. The sample contains under 200,000 distinct CDR3 sequences, around 48% of which appear only once. This clonotype was detected ten times or more. The antigen is unknown. The sample consisted of sorted CD4+, CD8+, or CD8+CD57+ T cells (not recorded which) from PBMCs. The chain recombines TRBV10-3 with TRBJ1-1; 9 bases map to TRBD1. The source is a human donor with aplastic anemia. The CDR3 reads CAISGSGQGYTEAFF. CDR3 nucleotide sequence: TGTGCCATCAGTGGGTCGGGACAGGGCTACACTGAAGCTTTCTTT.